The clone carrying this T cell receptor beta chain came up a few times. This entry belongs to a study of T cells in localized non-small cell lung cancer. CDR1 is SGHRS, CDR2 YFSETQ, per germline. V lost 2 bases, J lost 6 bases, and 5 bases stayed unmatched. This CDR3 spans 16 amino acids. Profiled with immunoSEQ multiplex PCR; TCRdb holds only in-frame clones, not every one. The table has roughly 1,800 clones, roughly 27% seen once; the top ten hold roughly 15%. The source is a female donor older than 55 with stage I lung adenocarcinoma. The chain carries TRBV5-1 and TRBJ2-1; 13 bases agree with TRBD2. The specimen was normal lung tissue next to the tumor, collected before any cancer treatment. The CDR3 spells CASSLLAGGVLNEQFF. In DNA, the CDR3 is TGCGCCAGCAGCTTACTAGCGGGAGGGGTCCTCAATGAGCAGTTCTTC. The full variable domain, with the rest looked up from reference TRBV5-1 and TRBJ2-1, is KAGVTQTPRYLIKTRGQQVTLSCSPISGHRSVSWYQQTPGQGLQFLFEYFSETQRNKGNFPGRFSGRQFSNSRSEMNVSTLELGDSALYLCASSLLAGGVLNEQFFGPGTRLTVL.